Reported below is one T cell receptor (beta chain). In the study's own analysis: Reference gene primer amplification gave estimated nucleated cell counts. Clones were sequenced by immunoSEQ multiplex PCR, and TCRdb holds only the in-frame ones, with some missing. D and trimming come from the DNA, and the V and J calls and clone size come from that table. The sample lists approximately 85,000 clones; around 89% were seen once. The germline gives CDR1 SGHTS, CDR2 YDEGEE. V lost 3 bases to trimming and J lost 7 bases, with 16 bases between them. The CDR3 loop spans 14 amino acids. The sample originates from a study of blood T cell repertoires in COVID-19. The overall study: Samples of COVID-19 (acute and convalescent) were obtained from the United States, Italy and Spain. In each case, the material was cDNA or gDNA derived from T cells, B-cell-depleted T cells, or PBMCs.

The TCR was taken from a woman older than 75 with active or convalescent COVID-19. What was sequenced was peripheral blood. J is TRBJ1-2 and V is TRBV5-8; a possible D gene is TRBD1 (6 bases). CDR3 region: CASSSRQGSSGYTF. CDR3 sequence (DNA): TGTGCCAGCAGCTCCCGGCAGGGGAGCTCTGGCTACACCTTC.